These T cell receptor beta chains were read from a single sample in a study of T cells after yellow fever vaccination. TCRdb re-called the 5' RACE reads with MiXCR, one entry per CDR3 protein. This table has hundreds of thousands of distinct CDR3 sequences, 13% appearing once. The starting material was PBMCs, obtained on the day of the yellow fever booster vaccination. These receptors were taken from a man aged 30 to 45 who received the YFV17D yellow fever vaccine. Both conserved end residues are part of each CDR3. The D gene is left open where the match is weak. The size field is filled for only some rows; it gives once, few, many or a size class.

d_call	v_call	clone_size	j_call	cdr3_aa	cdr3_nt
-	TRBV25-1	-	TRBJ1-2	CASSDSGGGRYYGYTF	TGTGCCAGCAGTGATTCGGGAGGCGGGCGATACTATGGCTACACCTTC
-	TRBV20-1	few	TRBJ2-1	CSAIRDPYNEQFF	TGCAGTGCAATCCGGGACCCCTACAATGAGCAGTTCTTC
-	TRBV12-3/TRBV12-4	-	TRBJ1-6	CASSFGQRGNSPLHF	TGTGCCAGCAGTTTCGGGCAAAGGGGTAATTCACCCCTCCACTTT
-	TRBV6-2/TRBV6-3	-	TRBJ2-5	CASSRLVQQETQYF	TGTGCCAGCAGCCGACTCGTCCAACAAGAGACCCAGTACTTC
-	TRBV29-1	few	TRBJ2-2	CSVEIQQNTGELFF	TGCAGCGTTGAAATACAGCAAAACACCGGGGAGCTGTTTTTT
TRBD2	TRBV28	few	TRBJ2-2	CASSTSAFTGELFF	TGTGCCAGCAGTACTAGCGCCTTTACCGGGGAGCTGTTTTTT
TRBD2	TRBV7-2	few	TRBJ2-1	CASSTWGGGYNEQFF	TGTGCCAGCAGCACCTGGGGGGGAGGCTACAATGAGCAGTTCTTC
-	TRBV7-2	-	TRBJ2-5	CASSLAGRAETQYF	TGTGCCAGCAGCTTAGCCGGCAGGGCGGAGACCCAGTACTTC
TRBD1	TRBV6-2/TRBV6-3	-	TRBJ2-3	CASSEPPGQAADTQYF	TGTGCCAGCAGTGAGCCTCCGGGACAGGCGGCAGATACGCAGTATTTT
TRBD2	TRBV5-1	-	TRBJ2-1	CASSLERENNEQFF	TGCGCCAGCAGCTTGGAGCGGGAGAACAATGAGCAGTTCTTC
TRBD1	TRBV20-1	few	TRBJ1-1	CSAKIVPGQGNTEAFF	TGCAGTGCTAAGATTGTACCGGGACAGGGGAACACTGAAGCTTTCTTT
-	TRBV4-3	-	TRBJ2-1	CASSQDSRRDHNEQFF	TGCGCCAGCAGCCAGGATAGCCGGAGGGACCACAATGAGCAGTTCTTC
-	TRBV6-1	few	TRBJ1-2	CASRPSLTNNYGYTF	TGTGCCAGCAGGCCGAGCCTCACTAATAACTATGGCTACACCTTC
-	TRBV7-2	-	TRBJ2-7	CASSLAVASRASYEQYF	TGTGCCAGCAGCTTAGCAGTGGCTAGCCGCGCTTCCTACGAGCAGTACTTC
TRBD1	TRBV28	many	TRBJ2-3	CASSLRGRGTDTQYF	TGTGCCAGCAGTTTACGCGGCAGGGGGACAGATACGCAGTATTTT
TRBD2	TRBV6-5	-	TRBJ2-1	CASSYLRREGGEQFF	TGTGCCAGCAGTTACCTAAGGCGGGAGGGAGGTGAGCAGTTCTTC